Detailed here is one T cell receptor (beta chain). This sample was included in a study of patients and donors after allogeneic stem cell transplantation. The V gene lost 0 bases and the J gene lost 6 bases, with 15 bases spanning the gap. Germline CDR1 is SGDLS and CDR2 is YYNGEE. The CDR3 covers 15 residues. TCRdb recomputed calls from the RT-PCR reads with MiXCR, one row per CDR3 protein. Of about a million distinct CDR3 sequences listed, about 20% were seen once; the top ten hold roughly 6%. The J gene is TRBJ1-2, the V gene TRBV9; D is perhaps TRBD1 (5 bases). The sequencing sample was made of blood, either unsorted or a sorted T cell fraction (not recorded which). The TCR comes from a human donor who was either an allogeneic HSCT recipient or a stem cell or donor lymphocyte infusion donor (not recorded which). It is not recorded whose cells these are; they may come from a transplant donor. This chain's CDR3 is CASSVAAGRKDGYTF. CDR3 nucleotide sequence: TGTGCCAGCAGCGTAGCAGCAGGGAGGAAGGATGGCTACACCTTC.